A single sample is the source of the 9 T cell receptor beta chains below, sequenced in a study of T cell responses to AZD1222 COVID-19 vaccine. Sequencing was performed with immunoSEQ multiplex PCR; in TCRdb, only in-frame clones are kept and a portion is missing. The sample has about 150,000 clones; roughly 88% are singletons. Here the sequenced sample was peripheral blood, taken on day 0 of MenACWY control vaccination. Receptors originate from an adult in good health.

The chain combines TRBV10-3 with TRBJ1-2; D uncertain. Per germline, CDR1 ENHRY and CDR2 SYGVKD. The V gene lost 3 bases and the J gene lost 3 bases, with 8 bases spanning the gap. The CDR3 contains 13 residues. The CDR3 DNA reads as TGTGCCATCAGTGATGAACAGTACTATGGCTACACCTTC. As protein: CAISDEQYYGYTF.

The chain has TRBV5-1 and TRBJ1-5; 10 nucleotides match TRBD1. CDR1 is SGHRS, CDR2 YFSETQ, per germline. Losses at the gene ends were 4 bases for V and 8 bases for J; bases not matched to a gene: 9. The CDR3 extends over 15 amino acids. The CDR3 here is CASSPGQGPVEPQHF. The CDR3 DNA sequence: TGCGCCAGCAGCCCGGGACAGGGGCCCGTGGAGCCCCAGCATTTT.

This clone was seen a few times. The chain is built from TRBV3-1 (or the pseudogene TRBV3-2) and TRBJ1-3; no firm D call. Germline assignment: CDR1 LGHDT and CDR2 YNNKEL (reference sequence). Trimming stripped 4 bases from V and 2 bases from J, with 12 bases between. The CDR3 loop spans 15 amino acids. CDR3 region: CASSPRGNAGNTIYF. CDR3 DNA: TGTGCCAGCAGCCCCCGAGGTAACGCTGGAAACACCATATATTTT.

This chain connects TRBV4-2 to TRBJ2-2; 9 bases line up with TRBD1. V was pared by 1 base and J by 6 bases, with 12 bases of the junction left unmatched. The CDR3 length is 18 residues. Germline CDR1 LGHNA, CDR2 YNFKEQ. The CDR3 bases are TGTGCCAGCAGCCAAGTCTTCCGGGGACAGGGAATGGCCGGGGAGCTGTTTTTT. Protein product: CASSQVFRGQGMAGELFF.

This sequence joins TRBV9 and TRBJ1-2, with a weak D call TRBD1 (5 bases). Germline-derived CDR1 and CDR2 are SGDLS and YYNGEE. V was pared by 3 bases and J by 6 bases, with 15 bases between. The CDR3 spans 14 residues. CDR3 in amino acids: CASSDSGGPHGYTF. The CDR3 DNA reads TGTGCCAGCAGCGACTCCGGGGGACCCCATGGCTACACCTTC.

This clone was picked up a small number of times. V gene TRBV7-9 combines with J gene TRBJ1-4; tentatively, D is TRBD1 (5 bases). Trimming left V 4 bases short and J 7 bases short, with 10 bases between. The CDR3 consists of 13 residues. Germline-derived CDR1 and CDR2 are SEHNR and FQNEAQ (reference sequence). This CDR3 is CASSWPGGEKLFF. CDR3 sequence (DNA): TGTGCCAGCAGCTGGCCCGGGGGTGAAAAACTGTTTTTT.

V and J are TRBV13 and TRBJ2-3, with 8 bases lining up with TRBD2. Germline V gives CDR1 PRHDT, CDR2 FYEKMQ (reference sequence). The CDR3 is made up of 18 amino acids. The trim removed 4 bases at V and 1 base at J, leaving 13 bases unmatched. This CDR3 reads CASSSLSGRATGTDTQYF. The CDR3 nucleotides read TGTGCCAGCAGCTCCCTTTCCGGGAGGGCCACAGGCACAGATACGCAGTATTTT.

The gene calls are TRBV28 and TRBJ2-7; TRBD2 agrees at 7 bases. The CDR3 has 15 amino acids. V lost 6 bases, J lost 0 bases, and 8 bases stayed unmatched. Germline CDR1 is MDHEN and CDR2 is SYDVKM. The CDR3 loop is CASSPGGGSSYEQYF. CDR3 in DNA: TGTGCCAGCAGCCCAGGCGGGGGTAGCTCCTACGAGCAGTACTTC.

The V call is TRBV3-1 (or the pseudogene TRBV3-2), the J call TRBJ1-2; D is ambiguous. CDR3 length: 11 residues. Deletions cut 0 bases from V and 8 bases from J, with 4 bases between. Germline CDR1 LGHDT, CDR2 YNNKEL (reference sequence). CDR3 bases: TGTGCCAGCAGCCAAGATATGGGCTACACCTTC. It encodes CASSQDMGYTF.